The clone carrying this T cell receptor beta chain was counted only a few times. Time point specified: newly diagnosed GD, antithyroid drugs for less than 3 months. PBMC-derived RNA was used for the TCR library. This CDR3 region has 15 residues. Germline-derived CDR1 and CDR2 are DFQATT and SNEGSKA (reference sequence). V gave up 0 bases and J gave up 4 bases, with 16 bases separating them. The data originate from a study of regulatory T cells in long-lasting Graves disease. Relying on iRepertoire HTBI primers and Arm-PCR of CDR3 regions, the team built TCR beta libraries. TCRdb re-called the multiplex PCR reads through MiXCR, storing one row per CDR3 protein. Of 560,000 or so distinct CDR3 sequences listed, 15% to 20% are singletons. These data also featured in a second study, about T cells in Graves' hyperthyroidism and ophthalmopathy.

This rearrangement joins TRBV20-1 to TRBJ2-7, with D possibly TRBD2 on 6 matching bases. The sequencing used peripheral blood mononuclear cells (PBMCs), collected at new diagnosis, from a patient treated with antithyroid drugs. This receptor was obtained from a man younger than 35 with Graves disease. CDR3 sequence: CSARDLEGLSYEQYF. The CDR3 DNA reads TGCAGTGCTAGAGATTTGGAGGGGTTGAGTTACGAGCAGTACTTC.